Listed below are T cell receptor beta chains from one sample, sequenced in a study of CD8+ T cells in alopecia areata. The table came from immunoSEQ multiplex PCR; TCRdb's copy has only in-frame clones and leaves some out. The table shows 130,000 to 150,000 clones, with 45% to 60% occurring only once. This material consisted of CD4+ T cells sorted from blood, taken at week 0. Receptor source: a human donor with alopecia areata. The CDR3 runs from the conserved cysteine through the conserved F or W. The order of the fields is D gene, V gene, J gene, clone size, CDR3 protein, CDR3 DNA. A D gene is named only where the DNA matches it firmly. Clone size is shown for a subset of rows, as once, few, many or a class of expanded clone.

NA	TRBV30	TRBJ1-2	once	CAWSVKANGYTF	TGTGCCTGGAGTGTAAAGGCAAATGGCTACACCTTC
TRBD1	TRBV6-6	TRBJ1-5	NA	CAISSRGDNQPQHF	TGTGCCATCTCCTCCAGGGGGGACAATCAGCCCCAGCATTTT
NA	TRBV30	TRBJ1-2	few	CAWTESDNYGYTF	TGTGCCTGGACAGAATCCGATAACTATGGCTACACCTTC
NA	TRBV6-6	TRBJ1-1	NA	CASSYSNRNTEAFF	TGTGCCAGCAGTTACTCGAACAGAAACACTGAAGCTTTCTTT
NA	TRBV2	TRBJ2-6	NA	CASTAVRASGANVLTF	TGTGCCAGCACCGCAGTACGGGCCTCTGGGGCCAACGTCCTGACTTTC
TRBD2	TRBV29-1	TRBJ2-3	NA	CSVGGLANTDTQYF	TGCAGCGTCGGGGGACTAGCGAACACAGATACGCAGTATTTT
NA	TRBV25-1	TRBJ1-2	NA	CASSARTGYTF	TGTGCCAGCAGTGCTCGGACAGGCTACACCTTC
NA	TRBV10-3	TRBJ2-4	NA	CAISESGAKNIQYF	TGTGCCATCAGTGAGTCAGGAGCCAAAAACATTCAGTACTTC
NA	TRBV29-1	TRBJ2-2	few	CSVEGQGGITGELFF	TGCAGCGTTGAAGGCCAGGGGGGAATCACCGGGGAGCTGTTTTTT
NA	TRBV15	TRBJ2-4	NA	CATSKDRDRAKNIQYF	TGTGCCACCAGCAAGGACCGGGATCGGGCCAAAAACATTCAGTACTTC
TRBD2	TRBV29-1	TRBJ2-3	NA	CSVEGPREGRDTQYF	TGCAGCGTTGAAGGTCCGCGGGAGGGCCGAGATACGCAGTATTTT
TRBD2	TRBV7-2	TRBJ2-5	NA	CASSPGLAGVSETQYF	TGTGCCAGCAGCCCAGGACTAGCGGGAGTGTCAGAGACCCAGTACTTC
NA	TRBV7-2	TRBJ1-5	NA	CASSLKLNQPQHF	TGTGCCAGCAGCTTAAAATTAAATCAGCCCCAGCATTTT
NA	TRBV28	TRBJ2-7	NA	CASARYEQYF	TGTGCCAGTGCGAGGTACGAGCAGTACTTC
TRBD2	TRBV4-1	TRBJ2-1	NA	CASSQGGLAAIRNEQFF	TGCGCCAGCAGCCAAGGAGGACTAGCGGCTATAAGGAATGAGCAGTTCTTC
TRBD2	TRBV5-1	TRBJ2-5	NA	CASCLSGTSRETQYF	TGCGCCAGCTGCCTCAGTGGGACTAGCCGGGAGACCCAGTACTTC
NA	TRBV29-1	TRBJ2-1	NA	CSAGTSYNEQFF	TGCAGCGCCGGCACGTCCTACAATGAGCAGTTCTTC
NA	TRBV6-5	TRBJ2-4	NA	CASKTFGNIQYF	TGTGCCAGCAAGACGTTCGGGAACATTCAGTACTTC
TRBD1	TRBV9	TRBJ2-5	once	CASSVGTGISETQYF	TGTGCCAGCAGCGTAGGGACAGGGATTTCGGAGACCCAGTACTTC
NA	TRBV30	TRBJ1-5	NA	CAWSVSRMGYGSNQPQHF	TGTGCCTGGAGTGTCAGTAGGATGGGGTATGGTAGCAATCAGCCCCAGCATTTT
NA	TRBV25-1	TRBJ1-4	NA	CASSDRTAHEKLFF	TGTGCCAGCAGTGACAGGACAGCCCATGAAAAACTGTTTTTT
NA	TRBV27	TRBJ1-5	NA	CASRSGNQPQHF	TGTGCCAGCAGGAGTGGCAATCAGCCCCAGCATTTT
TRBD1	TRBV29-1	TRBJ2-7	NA	CSVGQGGITYEQYF	TGCAGCGTTGGACAGGGGGGAATTACCTACGAGCAGTACTTC
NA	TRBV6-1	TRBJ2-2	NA	CASSESGNTGELFF	TGTGCCAGCAGTGAGTCAGGGAACACCGGGGAGCTGTTTTTT
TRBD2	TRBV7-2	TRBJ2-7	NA	CASSLAIAGGTYEQYF	TGTGCCAGCAGCTTAGCGATCGCGGGGGGGACCTACGAGCAGTACTTC
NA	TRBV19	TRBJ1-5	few	CASKMDGRLKPQHF	TGTGCCAGTAAGATGGACGGCCGCCTTAAGCCCCAGCATTTT
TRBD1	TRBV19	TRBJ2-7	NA	CASGQGHYEQYF	TGTGCCAGTGGACAGGGGCACTACGAGCAGTACTTC
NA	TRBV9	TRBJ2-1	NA	CASSVAPSGSSYNEQFF	TGTGCCAGCAGCGTAGCCCCCTCGGGTAGCTCCTACAATGAGCAGTTCTTC
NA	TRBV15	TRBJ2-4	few	CATSRVSLRGVGNIQYF	TGTGCCACCAGCAGAGTTTCGTTGCGCGGGGTCGGAAACATTCAGTACTTC
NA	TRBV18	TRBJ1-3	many	CASSPGLSGNTIYF	TGTGCCAGCTCACCCGGACTGAGTGGAAACACCATATATTTT
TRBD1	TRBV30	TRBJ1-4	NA	CAWSVEGASEKLFF	TGTGCCTGGAGTGTTGAGGGGGCGAGTGAAAAACTGTTTTTT
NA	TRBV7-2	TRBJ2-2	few	CASSPPGVLARAGELFF	TGTGCCAGCAGCCCACCGGGTGTTCTAGCCAGGGCCGGGGAGCTGTTTTTT
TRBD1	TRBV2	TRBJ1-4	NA	CASSREGAGNEKLFF	TGTGCCAGCAGTAGGGAGGGGGCCGGTAATGAAAAACTGTTTTTT
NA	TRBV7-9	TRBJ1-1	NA	CASSLVGETSVFF	TGTGCCAGCAGCTTAGTGGGAGAGACCAGTGTGTTCTTT
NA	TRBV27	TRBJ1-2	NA	CASSLSLTGNYGYTF	TGTGCCAGCAGTTTATCCTTGACAGGAAACTATGGCTACACCTTC
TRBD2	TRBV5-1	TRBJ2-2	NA	CASSLFLAGNTGELFF	TGCGCCAGCAGCTTGTTCCTAGCGGGAAACACCGGGGAGCTGTTTTTT
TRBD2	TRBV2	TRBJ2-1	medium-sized	CASSGGTSGETSYNEQFF	TGTGCCAGCAGTGGGGGGACTAGCGGTGAAACCTCCTACAATGAGCAGTTCTTC
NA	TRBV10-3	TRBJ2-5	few	CACGGVETQYF	TGTGCCTGCGGAGGAGTGGAGACCCAGTACTTC